This entry is about one TCR beta chain. Its antigen remains unidentified. Per-base qualities were not stored, and no clone one base away is much larger. These data come from a study of technical replicates of blood from a handful of donors (TCRdb year 2017). The CDR3 starts with the cysteine, ends with the phenylalanine, and has 14 residues. The read is trimmed to its CDR3 DNA, 42 bases read in frame from base 1. Trimming at the junction amounts to 2 bases on V and 3 bases on J, and the germline ends lie 9 bases apart. In the germline V gene (reference sequence), CDR1 corresponds to MNHEY and CDR2 to SMNVEV. The receptor library was made with the immunoSEQ multiplex PCR assay. As stored in TCRdb, this immuneACCESS dataset retains in-frame rearrangements with V and J assigned. A fraction of the clones does not appear; measured against another copy, unresolved V genes explain less than half of the discrepancy, and the remainder lacks a known reason. Across this sample there are 65,000 to 85,000 clones, with 80% to 95% seen only once. 0.3% to 0.45% of the sample is held by the ten biggest clonotypes.

The chain links TRBV27 with TRBJ2-3; the D gene remains uncertain. Sequences were obtained from T cells isolated from PBMCs. The TCR comes from a human donor in good health. The nucleotide sequence is given as TGTGCCAGCAGTTTAGGGCATGTTACAGATACGCAGTATTTT. Its translation reads: CASSLGHVTDTQYF.